This T cell receptor beta chain was sequenced for a study of T cell repertoires in cytomegalovirus infection. This CDR3 is 14 amino acids long. CDR1 and CDR2 (germline): LNHNV, YYDKDF (reference sequence). The ends were cut back, 5 bases at V and 5 bases at J, with 12 bases in the middle. TCRdb reprocessed the reads via MiXCR and lists one record per CDR3 protein. The sample has about 440,000 distinct CDR3 sequences; around 32% are singletons. This clonotype has more than one count but fewer than ten. This TCR came from a human donor in good health (CMV status not recorded). Some clones in this sample may be carry-over from other donors' samples. The material sequenced was PBMCs. The V and J genes are TRBV15 and TRBJ2-2, with no clear D. CDR3 region: CATSGSYSTGELFF. The CDR3 nucleotides are TGTGCCACCAGCGGCAGCTATTCTACCGGGGAGCTGTTTTTT.